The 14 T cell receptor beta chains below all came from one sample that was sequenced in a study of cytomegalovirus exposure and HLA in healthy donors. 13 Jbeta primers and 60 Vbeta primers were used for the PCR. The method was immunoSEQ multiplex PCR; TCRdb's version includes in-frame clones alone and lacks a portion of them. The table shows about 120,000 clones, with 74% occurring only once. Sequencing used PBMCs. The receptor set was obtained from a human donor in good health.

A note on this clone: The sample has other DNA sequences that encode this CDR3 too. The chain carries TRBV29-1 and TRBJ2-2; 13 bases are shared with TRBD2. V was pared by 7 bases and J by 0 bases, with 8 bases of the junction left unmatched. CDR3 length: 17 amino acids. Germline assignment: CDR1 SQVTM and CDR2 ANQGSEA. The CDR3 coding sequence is TGCAGCGCCCTTGGACTAGCGGGAGCCCCGAACACCGGGGAGCTGTTTTTT. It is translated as CSALGLAGAPNTGELFF.

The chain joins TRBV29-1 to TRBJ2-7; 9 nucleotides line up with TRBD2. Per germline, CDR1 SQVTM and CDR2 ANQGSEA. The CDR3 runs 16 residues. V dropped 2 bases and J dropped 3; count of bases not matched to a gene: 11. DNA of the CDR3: TGCAGCGTTGAAAATAAAACCCCAGCGGGAGGCTACGAGCAGTACTTC. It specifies CSVENKTPAGGYEQYF.

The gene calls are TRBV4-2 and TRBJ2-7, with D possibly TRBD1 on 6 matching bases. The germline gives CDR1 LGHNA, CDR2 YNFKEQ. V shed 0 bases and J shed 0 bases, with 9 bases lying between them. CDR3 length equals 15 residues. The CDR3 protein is CASSQEWDISYEQYF. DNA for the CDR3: TGTGCCAGCAGCCAAGAGTGGGACATCTCCTACGAGCAGTACTTC.

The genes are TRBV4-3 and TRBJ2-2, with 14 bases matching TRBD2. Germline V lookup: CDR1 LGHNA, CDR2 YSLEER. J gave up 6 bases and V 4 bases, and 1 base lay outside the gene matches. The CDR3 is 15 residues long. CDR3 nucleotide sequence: TGCGCCAGCAGCCGACTAGCGGGGGGGGCCGGGGAGCTGTTTTTT. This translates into CASSRLAGGAGELFF.

DNA for the CDR3: TGTGCCAGTAGTATCCACAGGAACACTGAAGCTTTCTTT. Protein product: CASSIHRNTEAFF. The chain carries TRBV19 and TRBJ1-1; D is unclear. The V and J ends lost 3 bases and 1 base respectively, with 6 bases between them. The length of the CDR3 is 13 residues. Germline CDR1 LNHDA, CDR2 SQIVND (reference sequence).

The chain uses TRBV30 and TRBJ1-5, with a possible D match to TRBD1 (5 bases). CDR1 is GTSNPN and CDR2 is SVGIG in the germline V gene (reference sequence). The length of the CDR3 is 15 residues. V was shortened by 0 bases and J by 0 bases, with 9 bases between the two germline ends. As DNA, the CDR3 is TGTGCCTGGAGTGTAGCAGGGCATAGCAATCAGCCCCAGCATTTT. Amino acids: CAWSVAGHSNQPQHF.

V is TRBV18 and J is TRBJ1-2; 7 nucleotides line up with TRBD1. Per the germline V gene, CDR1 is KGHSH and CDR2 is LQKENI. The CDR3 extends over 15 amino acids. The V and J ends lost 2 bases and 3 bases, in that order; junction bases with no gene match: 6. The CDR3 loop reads CASSPRSTGDYGYTF. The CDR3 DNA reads TGTGCCAGCTCACCAAGGTCCACAGGGGACTATGGCTACACCTTC.

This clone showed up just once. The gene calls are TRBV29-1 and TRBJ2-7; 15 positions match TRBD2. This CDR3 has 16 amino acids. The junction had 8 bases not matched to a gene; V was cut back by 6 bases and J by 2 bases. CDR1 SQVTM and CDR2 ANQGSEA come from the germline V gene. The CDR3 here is CSVGKGLAGGPYEQYF. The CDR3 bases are TGCAGCGTCGGTAAGGGACTAGCGGGAGGTCCCTACGAGCAGTACTTC.

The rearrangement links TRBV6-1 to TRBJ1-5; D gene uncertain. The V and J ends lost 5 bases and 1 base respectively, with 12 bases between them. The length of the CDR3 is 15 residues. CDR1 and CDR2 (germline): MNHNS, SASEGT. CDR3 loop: CASSLGGSSNQPQHF. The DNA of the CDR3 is TGTGCCAGCAGTCTGGGAGGTAGCAGCAATCAGCCCCAGCATTTT.

CDR3 protein: CASSQLEMDEQFF. In DNA, the CDR3 is TGTGCCAGCAGCCAATTAGAGATGGATGAGCAGTTCTTC. V is TRBV4-2 and J is TRBJ2-1; D not certain. Germline V gene sequence: CDR1 LGHNA, CDR2 YNFKEQ. The CDR3 sequence is 13 residues long. V dropped 2 bases and J dropped 8 bases, with 10 bases sitting between them.

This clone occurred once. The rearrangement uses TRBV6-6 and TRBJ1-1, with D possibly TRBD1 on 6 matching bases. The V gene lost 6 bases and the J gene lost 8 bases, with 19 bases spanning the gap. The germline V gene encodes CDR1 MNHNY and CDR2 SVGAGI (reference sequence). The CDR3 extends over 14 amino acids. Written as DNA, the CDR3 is TGTGCCAGCAGCCTTAACAGGGTTTCGGGGGAAGCTTTCTTT. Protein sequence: CASSLNRVSGEAFF.

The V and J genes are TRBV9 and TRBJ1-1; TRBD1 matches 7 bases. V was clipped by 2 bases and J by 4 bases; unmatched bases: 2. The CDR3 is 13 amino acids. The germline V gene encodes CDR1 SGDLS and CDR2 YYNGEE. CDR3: CASSVQGGTEAFF. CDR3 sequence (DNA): TGTGCCAGCAGCGTTCAGGGGGGCACTGAAGCTTTCTTT.

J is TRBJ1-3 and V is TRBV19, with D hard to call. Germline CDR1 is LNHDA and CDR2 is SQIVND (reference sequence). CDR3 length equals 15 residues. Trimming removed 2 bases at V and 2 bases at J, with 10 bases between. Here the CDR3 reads CASSIQEGPGNTIYF. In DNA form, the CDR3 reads TGTGCCAGTAGTATACAAGAGGGCCCTGGAAACACCATATATTTT.

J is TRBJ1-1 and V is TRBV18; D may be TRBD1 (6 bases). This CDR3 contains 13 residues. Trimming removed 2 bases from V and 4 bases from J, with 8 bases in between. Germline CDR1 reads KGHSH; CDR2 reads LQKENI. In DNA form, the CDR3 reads TGTGCCAGCTCACCAAGCAGGGGCACTGAAGCTTTCTTT. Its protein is CASSPSRGTEAFF.